This T cell receptor beta chain was sequenced during a study of control samples from healthy donors and cancer patients. Measured with immunoSEQ multiplex PCR; TCRdb has only the in-frame clones, and not every one. The table shows fewer than 90,000 clones, with around 87% occurring only once. Trimming removed 4 bases from V and 0 bases from J; junction bases left unmatched: 3. This CDR3 contains 14 residues. Germline CDR1 and CDR2: SGHRS and YFSETQ. The sample was blood. This sequence joins TRBV5-1 and TRBJ1-1; 7 bases line up with TRBD1. This TCR was sampled from a man aged 50-60 years in good health. The CDR3 is CASSDGTVNTEAFF. Written as DNA, the CDR3 is TGCGCCAGCAGCGATGGGACAGTGAACACTGAAGCTTTCTTT.